This T cell receptor beta chain was identified in a study of PD-L1 blockade in urothelial cancer. Background on the study: Patients, treated from about 2014 onward, received atezolizumab 1,200 mg intravenously every 3 weeks.

Generated by immunoSEQ multiplex PCR, the TCRdb table keeps only in-frame clones and is missing some. The sample gives 55,000 to 85,000 clones, roughly nine tenths of which show up once; 3.4% is in the top ten. The trim removed 6 bases at V and 0 bases at J, leaving 5 bases unmatched. The CDR3 length is 15 residues. Germline values: CDR1 SGHTA, CDR2 FQGNSA. Pretreatment and on-treatment samples were taken, numbering 1 to 8 per patient. The receptor was derived from a man in his fifties or sixties with urothelial cancer. The sample here was PBMCs, taken around atezolizumab (anti-PD-L1) treatment. The genes are TRBV7-2 and TRBJ2-5, with TRBD2 identical over 9 bases. The chain's CDR3 is CASSSTSGYQETQYF. The CDR3 DNA is TGTGCCAGCAGTTCCACTAGCGGGTACCAAGAGACCCAGTACTTC.